This paragraph reports one T cell receptor beta chain. The data stem from a study of cytomegalovirus exposure and HLA in healthy donors. PCR primers comprised 60 Vbeta and 13 Jbeta primers. Sequencing was performed with immunoSEQ multiplex PCR; in TCRdb, only in-frame clones are kept and a portion is missing. Here the sample spans more than 85,000 clones, roughly 76% being singletons. The J segment lost 5 bases and the V segment lost 1 base, leaving 4 bases of the junction unmatched. Looked up from germline, CDR1 is MNHEY and CDR2 is SMNVEV (reference sequence). The CDR3 is 16 amino acids. This chain joins TRBV27 and TRBJ2-2, with 10 bases that match TRBD2. This sequence was found in a female donor in good health and CMV-seronegative. The specimen was PBMCs. The CDR3 sequence: CASSLYGTSVTGELFF. Here the CDR3 DNA reads TGTGCCAGCAGTTTATATGGGACTAGCGTTACCGGGGAGCTGTTTTTT.